These T cell receptor beta chains were read from a single sample in a study of T cells after yellow fever vaccination. MiXCR, run by TCRdb on the 5' RACE reads, gives a single entry per CDR3 protein. The sample includes approximately 160,000 distinct CDR3 sequences, 6.2% of them seen just once. Sequenced material: CD4+ T cells sorted from PBMCs, taken on the day of the first yellow fever vaccination. These receptor sequences come from a man between 18 and 29 years old who received the YFV17D yellow fever vaccine. Each CDR3 is given with its conserved first and last residue. D genes are given only for firm matches. Size tells how often a clone was seen (once, few, many) or the class of an expanded clone, and some rows leave it out.

cdr3_nt	cdr3_aa	clone_size	j_call	d_call	cdr3_length	v_call
TGTGCCAGTTGGGGACGTACAGATTCACCCCTCCACTTT	CASWGRTDSPLHF	few	TRBJ1-6	-	13	TRBV6-5
TGCGCCAGCAGCCAAAGACTAGCAGCGGGGGGGCCGGTCATTCCTAGTGAGACCCAGTACTTC	CASSQRLAAGGPVIPSETQYF	many	TRBJ2-5	TRBD2	21	TRBV4-1
TGCAGCGTTGCGACTAGTACGGGAATACTAGCCAAAAACATTCAGTACTTC	CSVATSTGILAKNIQYF	few	TRBJ2-4	-	17	TRBV29-1
TGTGCCCTCCGGGACACAAACACCGGGGAGCTGTTTTTT	CALRDTNTGELFF	-	TRBJ2-2	-	13	TRBV28
TGTGCCAGCAGCTTGGATGCCCAGACAGGGAAAGGAAACACCATATATTTT	CASSLDAQTGKGNTIYF	-	TRBJ1-3	TRBD1	17	TRBV5-4
TGTGCCAGCAGCCGGTGGGCCTCCACAGATACGCAGTATTTT	CASSRWASTDTQYF	many	TRBJ2-3	-	14	TRBV11-2
TGTGCCAGCAGCTTGGCCCGGGCTGGATTCCCTCCCGGGGAGCTGTTTTTT	CASSLARAGFPPGELFF	-	TRBJ2-2	-	17	TRBV5-5
TGTGCCAGCAGTTACTCGGCAGGATCCCAAGAGACCCAGTACTTC	CASSYSAGSQETQYF	many	TRBJ2-5	-	15	TRBV6-5
TGTGCCAGCAGTTTTGACAGGAGTTATGGCTACACCTTC	CASSFDRSYGYTF	-	TRBJ1-2	-	13	TRBV6-5
TGTGCCATCAGCCCCGGGCCGGCCTACAATGAGCAGTTCTTC	CAISPGPAYNEQFF	-	TRBJ2-1	-	14	TRBV5-6
TGTGCCAGCAGCCGGCGGGAGGCCATGCCTAACTATGGCTACACCTTC	CASSRREAMPNYGYTF	few	TRBJ1-2	-	16	TRBV3-2
TGTGCCAGCAGCGGGACAGGGTTATTTTGGGAGACCCAGTACTTC	CASSGTGLFWETQYF	-	TRBJ2-5	TRBD1	15	TRBV12-3/TRBV12-4
TGCGCCAGCAGCCAAGAACACGGGCTAGTTGGGCCCTACAATGAGCAGTTCTTC	CASSQEHGLVGPYNEQFF	few	TRBJ2-1	-	18	TRBV4-3